This T cell receptor (beta chain) was obtained from a study of blood T cell dynamics during melanoma immunotherapy. For the study at large: Metastatic melanoma patients received first-line pembrolizumab or nivolumab plus ipilimumab.

The table came from immunoSEQ multiplex PCR; TCRdb's copy has only in-frame clones and leaves some out. The repertoire holds some 5,600 clones, with about nine tenths as singletons. In germline, CDR1 is SGHTA, CDR2 FQGNSA. V shed 5 bases and J 3 bases; nucleotides not matched to a gene: 4. CDR3 length: 15 residues. The time point is: pre-treatment baseline. Blood was drawn before treatment and at week 3 after checkpoint blockade. Disease control meant complete response, partial response or stable disease at 12 weeks. No patient had earlier systemic cancer treatment, concurrent immunosuppressants, or another active cancer.

The sample consisted of blood, taken from a patient treated with checkpoint blockade. The chain recombines TRBV7-2 with TRBJ2-3; 11 bases map to TRBD2. This sequence was found in a human donor with melanoma. CDR3 coding DNA: TGTGCCAGCAGCCGAACTAGCGGGGGAACAGATACGCAGTATTTT. This codes for CASSRTSGGTDTQYF.